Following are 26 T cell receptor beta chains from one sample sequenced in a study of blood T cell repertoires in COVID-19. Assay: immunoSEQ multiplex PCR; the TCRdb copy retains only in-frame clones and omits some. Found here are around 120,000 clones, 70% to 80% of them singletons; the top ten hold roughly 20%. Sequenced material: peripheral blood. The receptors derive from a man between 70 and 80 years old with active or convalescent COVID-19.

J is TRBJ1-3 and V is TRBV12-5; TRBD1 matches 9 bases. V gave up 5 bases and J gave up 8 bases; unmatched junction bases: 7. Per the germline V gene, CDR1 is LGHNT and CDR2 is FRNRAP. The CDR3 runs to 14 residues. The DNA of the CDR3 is TGTGCTAGTGGTCCGGGACAGGGTTTGGACACCATATATTTT. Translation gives CASGPGQGLDTIYF.

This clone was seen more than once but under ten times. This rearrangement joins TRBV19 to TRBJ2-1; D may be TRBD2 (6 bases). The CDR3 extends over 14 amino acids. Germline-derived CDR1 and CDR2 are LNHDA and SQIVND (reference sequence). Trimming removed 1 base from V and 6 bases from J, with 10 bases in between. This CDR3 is CASSIGGLRNEQFF. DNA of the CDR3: TGTGCCAGTAGTATAGGGGGACTCCGCAATGAGCAGTTCTTC.

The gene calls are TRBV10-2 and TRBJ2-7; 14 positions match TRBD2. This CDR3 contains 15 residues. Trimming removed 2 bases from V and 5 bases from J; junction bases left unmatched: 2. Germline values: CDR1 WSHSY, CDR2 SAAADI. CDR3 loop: CASSEGGLAGDEQYF. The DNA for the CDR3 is TGCGCCAGCAGTGAGGGGGGACTAGCGGGAGACGAGCAGTACTTC.

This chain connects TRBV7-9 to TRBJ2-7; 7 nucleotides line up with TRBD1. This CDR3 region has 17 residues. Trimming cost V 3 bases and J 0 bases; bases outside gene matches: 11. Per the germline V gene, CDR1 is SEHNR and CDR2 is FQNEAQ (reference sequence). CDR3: CASSLEIFRGISYEQYF. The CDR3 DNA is TGTGCCAGCAGCTTGGAGATCTTCAGGGGGATCTCCTACGAGCAGTACTTC.

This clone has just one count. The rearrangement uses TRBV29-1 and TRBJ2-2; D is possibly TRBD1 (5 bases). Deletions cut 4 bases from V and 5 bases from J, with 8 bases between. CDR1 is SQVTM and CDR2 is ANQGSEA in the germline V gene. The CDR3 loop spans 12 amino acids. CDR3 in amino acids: CSVAGWTGELFF. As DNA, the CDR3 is TGCAGCGTTGCAGGGTGGACCGGGGAGCTGTTTTTT.

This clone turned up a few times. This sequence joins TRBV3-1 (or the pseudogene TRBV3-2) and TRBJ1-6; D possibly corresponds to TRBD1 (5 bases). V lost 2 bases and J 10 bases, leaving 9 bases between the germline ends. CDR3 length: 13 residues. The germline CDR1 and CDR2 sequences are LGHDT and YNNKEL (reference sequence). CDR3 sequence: CASSQQGGSPLHF. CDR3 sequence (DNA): TGTGCCAGCAGCCAACAGGGAGGCTCACCCCTCCACTTT.

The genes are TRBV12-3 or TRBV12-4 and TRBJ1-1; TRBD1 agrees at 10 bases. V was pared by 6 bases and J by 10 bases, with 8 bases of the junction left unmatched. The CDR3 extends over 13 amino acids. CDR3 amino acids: CASSSTGGRVAFF. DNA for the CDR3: TGTGCCAGCAGCTCGACAGGGGGCAGGGTAGCTTTCTTT.

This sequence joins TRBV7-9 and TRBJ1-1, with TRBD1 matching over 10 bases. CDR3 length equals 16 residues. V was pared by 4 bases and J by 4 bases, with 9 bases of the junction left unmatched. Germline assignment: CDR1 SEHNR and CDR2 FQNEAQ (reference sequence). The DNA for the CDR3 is TGTGCCAGCAGCTCAACCGGGACAGGGGTTATCACTGAAGCTTTCTTT. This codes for CASSSTGTGVITEAFF.

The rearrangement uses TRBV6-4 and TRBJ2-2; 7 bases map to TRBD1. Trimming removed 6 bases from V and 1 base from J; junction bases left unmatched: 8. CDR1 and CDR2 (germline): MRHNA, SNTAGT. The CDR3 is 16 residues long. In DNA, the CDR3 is TGTGCCAGCAGAAAAGGACAGGCGCGGAACACCGGGGAGCTGTTTTTT. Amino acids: CASRKGQARNTGELFF.

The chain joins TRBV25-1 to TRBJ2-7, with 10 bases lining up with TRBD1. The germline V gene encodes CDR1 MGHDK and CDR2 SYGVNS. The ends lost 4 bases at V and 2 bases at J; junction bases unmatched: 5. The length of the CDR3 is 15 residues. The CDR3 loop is CASSALGQGAYEQYF. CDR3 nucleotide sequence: TGTGCCAGCAGTGCCCTCGGACAGGGGGCCTACGAGCAGTACTTC.

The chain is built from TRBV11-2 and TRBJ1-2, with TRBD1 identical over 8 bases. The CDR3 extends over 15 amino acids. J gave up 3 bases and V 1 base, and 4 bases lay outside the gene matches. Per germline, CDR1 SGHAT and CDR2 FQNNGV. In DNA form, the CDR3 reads TGTGCCAGCAGCTTAGGCCCGACAGGGGACTATGGCTACACCTTC. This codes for CASSLGPTGDYGYTF. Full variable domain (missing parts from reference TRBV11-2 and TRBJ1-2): EAGVAQSPRYKIIEKRQSVAFWCNPISGHATLYWYQQILGQGPKLLIQFQNNGVVDDSQLPKDRFSAERLKGVDSTLKIQPAKLEDSAVYLCASSLGPTGDYGYTFGSGTRLTVV.

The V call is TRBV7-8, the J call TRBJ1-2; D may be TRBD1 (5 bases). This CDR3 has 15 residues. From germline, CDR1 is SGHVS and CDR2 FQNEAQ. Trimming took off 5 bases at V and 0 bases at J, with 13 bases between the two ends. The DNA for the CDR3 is TGTGCCAGCAGCCGAGACGCGGGGGCTAACTATGGCTACACCTTC. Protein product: CASSRDAGANYGYTF.

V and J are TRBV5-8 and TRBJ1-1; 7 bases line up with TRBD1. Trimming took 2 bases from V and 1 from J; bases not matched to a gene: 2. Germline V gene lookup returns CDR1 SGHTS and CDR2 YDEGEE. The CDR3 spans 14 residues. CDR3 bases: TGTGCCAGCAGCTTCCGGGACAGGAACACTGAAGCTTTCTTT. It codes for CASSFRDRNTEAFF.

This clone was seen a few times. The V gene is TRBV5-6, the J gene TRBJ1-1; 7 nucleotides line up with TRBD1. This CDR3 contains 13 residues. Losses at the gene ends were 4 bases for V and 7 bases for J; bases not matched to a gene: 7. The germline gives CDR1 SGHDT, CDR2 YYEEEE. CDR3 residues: CASSADRSYEAFF. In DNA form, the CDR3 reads TGTGCCAGCAGCGCGGACAGGAGCTATGAAGCTTTCTTT.

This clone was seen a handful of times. The CDR3 nucleotides are TGTGCCAGCAGTTTTGACAGACATAGCAATCAGCCCCAGCATTTT. Its translation is CASSFDRHSNQPQHF. The chain uses TRBV6-5 and TRBJ1-5; TRBD1 might be the D (5 bases). Deletions cut 4 bases from V and 0 bases from J, with 10 bases between. The CDR3 consists of 15 residues. Germline-derived CDR1 and CDR2 are MNHEY and SVGAGI.

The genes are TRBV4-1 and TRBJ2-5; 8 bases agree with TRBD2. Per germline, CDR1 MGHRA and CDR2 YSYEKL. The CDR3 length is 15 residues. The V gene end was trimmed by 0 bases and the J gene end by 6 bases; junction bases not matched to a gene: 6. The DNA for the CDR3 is TGCGCCAGCAGCCAAGATCAAAGCGGGGGACAGACCCAGTACTTC. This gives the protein CASSQDQSGGQTQYF.

The CDR3 sequence: CASGLAGVDTQYF. The CDR3 coding sequence is TGTGCCAGTGGACTAGCGGGAGTGGATACGCAGTATTTT. The chain combines TRBV2 with TRBJ2-3; 13 bases are a match to TRBD2. The CDR3 consists of 13 residues. The trim removed 9 bases at V and 6 bases at J, leaving 3 bases unmatched. CDR1 SNHLY and CDR2 FYNNEI come from the germline V gene.

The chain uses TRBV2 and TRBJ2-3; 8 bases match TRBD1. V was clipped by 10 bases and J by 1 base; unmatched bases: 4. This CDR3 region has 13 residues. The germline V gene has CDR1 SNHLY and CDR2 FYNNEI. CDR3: CATQTGGTDTQYF. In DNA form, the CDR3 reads TGTGCCACGCAGACAGGGGGCACAGATACGCAGTATTTT.

CDR3 coding DNA: TGTGCCAGCAGCTCGACATACTATGGCTACACCTTC. Its translation: CASSSTYYGYTF. This chain links TRBV5-8 with TRBJ1-2, with D unclear. Germline V gives CDR1 SGHTS, CDR2 YDEGEE. There are 12 residues in the CDR3. The V end lost 3 bases, the J end lost 3 bases, and 6 bases lay between the germline ends.

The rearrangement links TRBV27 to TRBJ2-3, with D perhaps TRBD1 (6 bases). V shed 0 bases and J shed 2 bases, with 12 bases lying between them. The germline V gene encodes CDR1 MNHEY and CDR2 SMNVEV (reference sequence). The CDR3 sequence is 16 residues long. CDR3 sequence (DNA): TGTGCCAGCAGTTTATCGGCAGGGGCCTACACAGATACGCAGTATTTT. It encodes CASSLSAGAYTDTQYF.

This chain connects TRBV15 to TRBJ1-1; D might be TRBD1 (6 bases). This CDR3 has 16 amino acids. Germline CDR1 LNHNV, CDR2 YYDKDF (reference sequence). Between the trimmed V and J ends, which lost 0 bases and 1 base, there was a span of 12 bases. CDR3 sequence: CATSRDIGGKNTEAFF. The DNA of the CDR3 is TGTGCCACCAGCAGAGATATAGGGGGAAAGAACACTGAAGCTTTCTTT.

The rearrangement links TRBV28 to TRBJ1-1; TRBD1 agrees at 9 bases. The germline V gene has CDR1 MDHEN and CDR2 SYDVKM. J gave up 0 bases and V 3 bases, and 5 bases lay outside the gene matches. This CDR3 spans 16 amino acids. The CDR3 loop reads CASSLVGQGMNTEAFF. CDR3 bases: TGTGCCAGCAGTTTGGTCGGACAGGGGATGAACACTGAAGCTTTCTTT. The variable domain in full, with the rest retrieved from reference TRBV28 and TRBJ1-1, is DVKVTQSSRYLVKRTGEKVFLECVQDMDHENMFWYRQDPGLGLRLIYFSYDVKMKEKGDIPEGYSVSREKKERFSLILESASTNQTSMYLCASSLVGQGMNTEAFFGQGTRLTVV.

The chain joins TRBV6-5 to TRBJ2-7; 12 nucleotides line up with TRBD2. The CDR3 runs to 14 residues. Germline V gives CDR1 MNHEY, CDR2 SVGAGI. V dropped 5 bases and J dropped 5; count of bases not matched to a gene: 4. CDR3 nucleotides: TGTGCCAGCAGTAGACTAGCGGGGGTCGACGAGCAGTACTTC. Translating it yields CASSRLAGVDEQYF.

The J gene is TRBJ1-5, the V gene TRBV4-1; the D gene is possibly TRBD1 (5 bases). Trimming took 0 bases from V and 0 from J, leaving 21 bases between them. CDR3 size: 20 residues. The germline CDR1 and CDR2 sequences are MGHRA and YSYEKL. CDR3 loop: CASSQDPLRQRDYSNQPQHF. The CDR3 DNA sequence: TGCGCCAGCAGCCAAGACCCTCTGAGACAGCGCGATTATAGCAATCAGCCCCAGCATTTT.

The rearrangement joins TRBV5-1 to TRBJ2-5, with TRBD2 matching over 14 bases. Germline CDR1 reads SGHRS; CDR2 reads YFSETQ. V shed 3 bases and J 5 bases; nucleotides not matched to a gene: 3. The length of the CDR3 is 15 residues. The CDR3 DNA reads TGCGCCAGCAGCTCGGGACTAGCGGGAGCTGAGACCCAGTACTTC. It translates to CASSSGLAGAETQYF. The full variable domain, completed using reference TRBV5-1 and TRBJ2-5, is KAGVTQTPRYLIKTRGQQVTLSCSPISGHRSVSWYQQTPGQGLQFLFEYFSETQRNKGNFPGRFSGRQFSNSRSEMNVSTLELGDSALYLCASSSGLAGAETQYFGPGTRLLVL.

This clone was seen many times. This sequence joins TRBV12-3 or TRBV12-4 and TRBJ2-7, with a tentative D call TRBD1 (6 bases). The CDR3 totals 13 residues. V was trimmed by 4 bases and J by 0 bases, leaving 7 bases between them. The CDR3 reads CASSSGASYEQYF. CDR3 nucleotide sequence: TGTGCCAGCAGTTCAGGGGCCTCCTACGAGCAGTACTTC.